This paragraph covers one T cell receptor (beta chain) sequence. With V trimmed by 4 bases and J by 4 bases, 12 bases remained unmatched. Per the germline V gene, CDR1 is SGHNT and CDR2 is YYREEE (reference sequence). The CDR3 sequence is 17 residues long. Autoimmune disease history or systemic immunosuppression led to patients being barred. This record comes from a study of OX40 agonist ivuxolimab in advanced cancers. Profiled with immunoSEQ multiplex PCR; TCRdb holds only in-frame clones, not every one. This sample carries around 72,000 clones, over 70% of them seen once, and the ten largest clones take 4.5% to 6%.

Sequenced here: CD4+ or CD8+ T cells sorted from blood, sampled in a trial of the OX40 agonist ivuxolimab. This sequence was found in an adult with an advanced solid tumor such as melanoma, head and neck, liver or kidney cancer. The V and J genes are TRBV5-4 and TRBJ2-7, with 12 bases aligning to TRBD2. CDR3 sequence reads: CASSATSGRPGGYEQYF. CDR3 coding DNA: TGTGCCAGCAGCGCGACTAGCGGGAGACCCGGGGGGTACGAGCAGTACTTC.